The 4 T cell receptor beta chains below come from one sample, sequenced in a study of blood T cells in healthy people across ages. A second PCR of roughly 7 to 11 cycles used a sample-barcoded 5' primer and a J-beta primer mix. TCRdb called the 5' RACE reads again in MiXCR, with one record for every CDR3 protein. The sample holds a few hundred thousand distinct CDR3 sequences, 27% seen once. Input material: blood. Every receptor here comes from a woman aged 70-85 years in good health.

This clonotype was seen more than once but under ten times. The chain couples TRBV6-5 to TRBJ2-6; TRBD1 is a possible D gene (6 bases). The ends were cut back, 0 bases at V and 0 bases at J, with 12 bases in the middle. Germline values: CDR1 MNHEY, CDR2 SVGAGI. CDR3 size: 18 residues. The CDR3 spells CASSYSGQSSSGANVLTF. CDR3 DNA: TGTGCCAGCAGTTACTCTGGACAGTCGAGCTCTGGGGCCAACGTCCTGACTTTC.

The chain recombines TRBV29-1 with TRBJ1-1, with TRBD1 as a possible D gene (6 bases). Germline V lookup: CDR1 SQVTM, CDR2 ANQGSEA. The CDR3 is made up of 12 amino acids. Trimming took off 6 bases at V and 1 base at J, with 9 bases between the two ends. The CDR3 reads CSVQGTNTEAFF. CDR3 DNA: TGCAGCGTACAGGGTACGAACACTGAAGCTTTCTTT.

V gene TRBV29-1 combines with J gene TRBJ2-1, with D unresolved. CDR1 and CDR2 (germline): SQVTM, ANQGSEA. This CDR3 is 12 amino acids long. V shed 2 bases and J shed 8 bases, with 10 bases lying between them. The CDR3: CSVEMGYDEQFF. CDR3 DNA sequence: TGCAGCGTTGAAATGGGATACGATGAGCAGTTCTTC.

This clonotype appeared a single time. The chain combines TRBV29-1 with TRBJ2-5, with TRBD2 as a possible D gene (6 bases). The CDR3 contains 13 residues. Trimming left V 7 bases short and J 5 bases short, with 17 bases between. Germline CDR1 is SQVTM and CDR2 is ANQGSEA. CDR3 sequence (DNA): TGCAGCGCCTCCGGGGCGGGGTTGGAGACCCAGTACTTC. Protein sequence: CSASGAGLETQYF.